These 23 T cell receptor beta chains were sequenced from one sample in a study of tumor and adjacent non-tumor tissue in lung cancer. A modified ARM-PCR protocol with three rounds of nested PCR amplified TCRbeta. TCRdb reanalysed the multiplex PCR reads using MiXCR and keeps one entry per CDR3 protein. The sample holds some 100,000 distinct CDR3 sequences, approximately 60% seen once. RNA was extracted from bulk tissue without any cell sorting. This non-tumor lung sample came from over 3 cm beyond the tumor edge. Sequencing used distant non-tumor lung tissue. These receptors were obtained from a young man with non-small cell lung cancer.

To note about this clonotype: Just one base apart from a much larger clone, this may be a read error. CDR3 residues: CASSDAPHTQYF. DNA for the CDR3: TGTGCCAGCAGCGATGCCCCGCATACGCAGTATTTT. This sequence joins TRBV7-9 and TRBJ2-3; D gene ambiguous. Deletions cut 5 bases from V and 7 bases from J, with 10 bases between. The germline CDR1 and CDR2 sequences are SEHNR and FQNEAQ (reference sequence). This CDR3 spans 12 amino acids.

Remarks on this clonotype: Germline and junction disagree at one end, which may indicate a read error. This chain joins TRBV4-2 and TRBJ1-3; 8 bases agree with TRBD1. The CDR3 sequence is 18 residues long. CDR1 and CDR2 from the germline V gene are LGHNA and YNFKEQ. CDR3 residues: CTSSQDRGQALAGNTIYF. CDR3 nucleotides: TGTACCAGCAGCCAAGACCGGGGACAGGCTCTGGCTGGAAACACCATATATTTT.

As regards this clonotype: It is likely a read error, because the conserved phenylalanine at the end of the CDR3 is missing. The chain carries TRBV6-5 and TRBJ1-6, with D perhaps matching TRBD1 (6 bases). Germline V gives CDR1 MNHEY, CDR2 SVGAGI. This CDR3 spans 17 amino acids. CDR3 nucleotides: TGTGCCAACAGTACTACAGGGAGTGGCTCCTATAATTCACTCCTCCACATT. This gives the protein CANSTTGSGSYNSLLHI.

This clonotype has only one observation. This likely comes from a read error, as the CDR3 has no conserved phenylalanine or tryptophan at its end. J is TRBJ1-2 and V is TRBV4-3; D is possibly TRBD1 (5 bases). The CDR3 length is 16 residues. Trimming shortened V by 3 bases and J by 5 bases, and 19 bases separated the two germline ends. Germline CDR1 reads LGHNA; CDR2 reads YSLEER. CDR3 region: CASSHSGRWHAYGYTL. DNA of the CDR3: TGCGCCAGCAGCCACTCGGGACGTTGGCATGCGTATGGCTACACCTTA.

The rearrangement links TRBV11-2 to TRBJ2-7, with 7 bases fitting TRBD2. The V segment lost 10 bases and the J segment 5 bases; nucleotides outside the gene matches: 14. The CDR3 spans 14 residues. Per the germline V gene, CDR1 is SGHAT and CDR2 is FQNNGV. CDR3 loop: CAISLGGRGNEQYF. The CDR3 nucleotides are TGTGCCATAAGCTTAGGCGGGAGAGGCAACGAGCAGTACTTC.

In the case of this clonotype: Mismatch with germline at one junction end may stem from a read error. This chain uses TRBV11-3 with TRBJ2-1; D not certain. The CDR3 totals 13 residues. Germline loops: CDR1 SGHNT, CDR2 YENEEA. CDR3 bases: TGTGACATCAGCCCCACACCTGGCAATGAGCATTTCTTC. As protein: CDISPTPGNEHFF. Looking up the rest from reference TRBV11-3 and TRBJ2-1 gives the full variable domain: EAGVVQSPRYKIIEKKQPVAFWCNPISGHNTLYWYLQNLGQGPELLIRYENEEAVDDSQLPKDRFSAERLKGVDSTLKIQPAELGDSAVYLCDISPTPGNEHFFGPGTRLTVL.

Comment on this clonotype: A read error may account for a junction end that differs from germline. The rearrangement links TRBV12-3 or TRBV12-4 to TRBJ2-3; TRBD1 might be the D (6 bases). This CDR3 has 13 amino acids. DNA for the CDR3: TGTACCAGCAGAGCGCAGGGGCCAGATACGCAGTATTTT. Protein sequence: CTSRAQGPDTQYF.

As regards this clonotype: Given a much more abundant clone one base away, this may be a read error. V usage is TRBV20-1 and J usage is TRBJ2-7; perhaps D is TRBD1 or TRBD2 (5 bases each). The V gene lost 3 bases and the J gene lost 0 bases, with 18 bases spanning the gap. CDR3 length equals 16 residues. Germline-derived CDR1 and CDR2 are DFQATT and SNEGSKA (reference sequence). As DNA, the CDR3 is TGCAGTGCTAGGGGTCTAGTGGGGGTAAGCTCCTACGAGCAGTACTTC. Translated: CSARGLVGVSSYEQYF.

Turning to this clonotype: A junction boundary mismatches the germline segment, possibly from a read error. The V call is TRBV20-1, the J call TRBJ2-2; either TRBD1 or TRBD2 may fit D (6 bases each). The CDR3 covers 12 residues. The germline V gene has CDR1 DFQATT and CDR2 SNEGSKA (reference sequence). DNA for the CDR3: TGCAGTGCTACCGGGGGCGCCGGGGAGCTGTTTTTC. Encoded protein: CSATGGAGELFF.

To note about this clonotype: A clone one base away is much larger, so this may be a read error. The V and J genes are TRBV6-1 and TRBJ1-1; D not resolved. Germline-derived CDR1 and CDR2 are MNHNS and SASEGT. The CDR3 sequence is 15 residues long. The DNA of the CDR3 is TGTGCCAGCAGTGAAAACCTCGCGATGAACACTGAAACTTTCTTT. It specifies CASSENLAMNTETFF.

Regarding this clonotype: This may stem from a read error, because a much larger clone lies one nucleotide away. V is TRBV20-1 and J is TRBJ2-5, with 10 bases identical to TRBD2. The length of the CDR3 is 15 residues. After removal of 8 bases from V and 0 bases from J, the junction contained 9 bases not matched to a gene. Germline-derived CDR1 and CDR2 are DFQATT and SNEGSKA (reference sequence). This chain's CDR3 is CSTATGTSDQETQYF. Written as DNA, the CDR3 is TGCAGTACTGCAACCGGGACTAGCGACCAAGAGACCCAGTACTTC.

In regard to this clonotype: A read error is possible here, since a much larger clone lies one base away. J is TRBJ2-7 and V is TRBV20-1; 7 nucleotides agree with TRBD1. Germline CDR1 and CDR2: DFQATT and SNEGSKA (reference sequence). The CDR3 contains 16 residues. CDR3 nucleotide sequence: TGCAGTACTAGACCCCGGGACAGTGGGAACTCCTACGAGCAGTACTTC. It translates to CSTRPRDSGNSYEQYF.

As regards this clonotype: A much larger clonotype is one base distant, so this may be a read error. The J gene is TRBJ2-5, the V gene TRBV12-3 or TRBV12-4; the match to TRBD2 covers 13 bases. The V segment lost 6 bases and the J segment 8 bases; nucleotides outside the gene matches: 6. CDR3 length: 14 amino acids. The CDR3 sequence: CASRGLAGSDTQYF. In nucleotides, the CDR3 is TGTGCCAGCAGGGGACTAGCGGGGTCAGATACCCAGTACTTC.

Worth noting for this clonotype: At one boundary the junction diverges from the germline segment, which might be a read error. The rearrangement joins TRBV11-2 to TRBJ1-1, with D perhaps TRBD1 (5 bases). This CDR3 is 14 amino acids long. Per germline, CDR1 SGHAT and CDR2 FQNNGV. The CDR3 region is CACSRDRMNAEAFF. In DNA, the CDR3 is TGTGCCTGCAGCCGAGACAGAATGAACGCTGAAGCTTTCTTT.

CDR3 loop: CSARGQDHEQYF. The CDR3 region has the DNA TGCAGCGCTCGGGGACAGGACCACGAGCAGTACTTC. This chain connects TRBV29-1 to TRBJ2-7, with TRBD1 matching over 8 bases. Trimming cost V 7 bases and J 5 bases; bases outside gene matches: 7. The CDR3 has 12 residues. Germline assignment: CDR1 SQVTM and CDR2 ANQGSEA.

Note on this clonotype: Possible read error: a much larger clone is one base away. The chain uses TRBV6-2 or TRBV6-3 and TRBJ1-2, with a weak D call TRBD1 (5 bases). The CDR3 covers 13 residues. Germline V gene lookup returns CDR1 MNHEY and CDR2 SVGEGT. The CDR3 sequence is CASSYLGVRGCTF. CDR3 nucleotides: TGTGCCAGCAGTTACTTAGGGGTGCGTGGCTGCACCTTC.

As concerns this clonotype: The junction shows a germline mismatch at one end, possibly a read error. In DNA form, the CDR3 reads TGCGCCAACAGTCATGGGACTAGCGATCTCTACGAGCAGCACTTC. It translates to CANSHGTSDLYEQHF. V is TRBV4-3 and J is TRBJ2-7; 10 positions agree with TRBD2. Looked up from germline, CDR1 is LGHNA and CDR2 is YSLEER. The CDR3 spans 15 residues.

J is TRBJ2-3 and V is TRBV15; D is unresolved. The CDR3 totals 16 residues. Germline CDR1 LNHNV, CDR2 YYDKDF (reference sequence). Trimming cost V 5 bases and J 4 bases, with 19 bases left between them. This CDR3 reads CATSHPPVVGPDTQYF. The DNA for the CDR3 is TGTGCCACCAGCCACCCCCCGGTCGTCGGGCCAGATACGCAGTATTTT.

The chain links TRBV20-1 to TRBJ2-1; D ambiguous. Germline lookup yields CDR1 DFQATT and CDR2 SNEGSKA (reference sequence). This CDR3 contains 14 residues. V was cut by 6 bases and J by 4 bases, with 16 bases left in between. As DNA, the CDR3 is TGCAGTGCCCCCCCCTTAGACGGGTACAATGAGCAGTTCTTC. Its protein is CSAPPLDGYNEQFF.

The rearrangement links TRBV6-6 to TRBJ2-4; D is possibly TRBD1 (6 bases). Trimming pared 6 bases from V and 6 bases from J, leaving 24 bases between. The length of the CDR3 is 17 residues. Germline CDR1 is MNHNY and CDR2 is SVGAGI (reference sequence). The CDR3 region is CASSYPGHGMSTNIQYF. CDR3 DNA sequence: TGTGCCAGCAGCTATCCGGGACATGGGATGTCCACAAACATTCAGTACTTC.

In its sample, this clonotype was seen a few times. The germline gene is not matched at one end of the junction; a read error may be the cause. V usage is TRBV4-2 and J usage is TRBJ2-7; 8 bases are a match to TRBD2. The CDR3 covers 15 residues. Germline CDR1 is LGHNA and CDR2 is YNFKEQ. CDR3 bases: TGTGCTAGCAGCCAAGGACTAGCTGGAGCCTACGGGCAGTACTTC. Its translation is CASSQGLAGAYGQYF.

Concerning this clonotype itself: The germline gene is not matched at one end of the junction; a read error may be the cause. CDR3 in DNA: TGTGCCAGTTCACCGATGCGGGACAGCAATGGCTACACCTTC. Amino acids: CASSPMRDSNGYTF. The chain carries TRBV18 and TRBJ1-2, with TRBD1 matching over 7 bases. CDR1 is KGHSH and CDR2 is LQKENI in the germline V gene. CDR3 length: 14 amino acids. The complete variable domain, with remaining parts taken from reference TRBV18 and TRBJ1-2, reads NAGVMQNPRHLVRRRGQEARLRCSPMKGHSHVYWYRQLPEEGLKFMVYLQKENIIDESGMPKERFSAEFPKEGPSILRIQQVVRGDSAAYFCASSPMRDSNGYTFGSGTRLTVV.

Comment on this clonotype: The final CDR3 position lacks the conserved phenylalanine or tryptophan, pointing to a likely read error. The rearrangement joins TRBV20-1 to TRBJ2-7; 9 bases are shared with TRBD1. Germline CDR1 and CDR2: DFQATT and SNEGSKA (reference sequence). This CDR3 is 15 amino acids long. In DNA form, the CDR3 reads TGCAGTGCTAGAAGGTCAGGGGGACAGGGTAACGAACAGTACTAC. It specifies CSARRSGGQGNEQYY.